Below are 11 T cell receptor beta chains sequenced from a single sample in a study of blood T cell repertoires in COVID-19. The protocol was immunoSEQ multiplex PCR, while the TCRdb copy is restricted to in-frame clones and leaves out a portion. The sample lists some 60,000 clones, more than 90% seen once, with approximately 2.3% in the top ten. Sequencing input: peripheral blood. All receptors derive from a man aged 55-75 years with acute or convalescent COVID-19.

This clone ranks as medium-sized. The chain employs TRBV7-9 and TRBJ1-2; TRBD1 agrees at 9 bases. The CDR3 consists of 15 residues. Per germline, CDR1 SEHNR and CDR2 FQNEAQ (reference sequence). V lost 4 bases and J lost 2; bases outside the gene matches: 5. CDR3 sequence reads: CASSSTGGINYGYTF. The CDR3 DNA is TGTGCCAGCAGCTCGACAGGGGGGATAAACTATGGCTACACCTTC.

This chain connects TRBV3-1 (or the pseudogene TRBV3-2) to TRBJ2-1; D perhaps matches TRBD2 (6 bases). The CDR3 contains 15 residues. Germline CDR1 LGHDT, CDR2 YNNKEL (reference sequence). Trimming cost V 6 bases and J 7 bases, with 19 bases left between them. The CDR3 sequence is CASSIRERPHNEQFF. The CDR3 nucleotides read TGTGCCAGCAGTATCCGGGAGCGCCCCCATAATGAGCAGTTCTTC.

The chain combines TRBV19 with TRBJ2-1; TRBD2 agrees at 14 bases. Germline CDR1 reads LNHDA; CDR2 reads SQIVND (reference sequence). The CDR3 consists of 20 residues. V shed 0 bases and J 0 bases; nucleotides not matched to a gene: 7. This CDR3 is CASSIEVGTSGSDSYNEQFF. The CDR3 DNA is TGTGCCAGTAGTATAGAAGTAGGGACTAGCGGGAGTGACTCCTACAATGAGCAGTTCTTC.

The V gene is TRBV3-1 (or the pseudogene TRBV3-2), the J gene TRBJ2-3, with 7 positions matching TRBD1. This CDR3 spans 17 amino acids. Trimming at V came to 6 bases and at J to 6 bases, leaving 18 bases not matched to a gene. The germline V gene has CDR1 LGHDT and CDR2 YNNKEL (reference sequence). CDR3: CASSSHPTGQSGDTQYF. Written as DNA, the CDR3 is TGTGCCAGCAGTTCCCACCCAACGGGACAGTCAGGGGATACGCAGTATTTT.

In this sample, this clone turned up a few times. V gene TRBV5-4 combines with J gene TRBJ1-1, with unresolved D. Between the trimmed V and J ends, which lost 0 bases and 0 bases, there was a span of 6 bases. The CDR3 runs 14 residues. Germline V gene lookup returns CDR1 SGHNT and CDR2 YYREEE (reference sequence). The CDR3 sequence is CASSLEPLNTEAFF. CDR3 sequence (DNA): TGTGCCAGCAGCTTGGAGCCGCTGAACACTGAAGCTTTCTTT.

The chain carries TRBV7-2 and TRBJ1-2, with 10 bases matching TRBD1. V lost 1 base and J lost 4; bases outside the gene matches: 9. The germline V gene encodes CDR1 SGHTA and CDR2 FQGNSA. This CDR3 is 17 amino acids long. The CDR3 DNA sequence: TGTGCCAGCAGCTTAGAAGCCCGGACAGGGGGAGGCTATGGCTACACCTTC. Translated: CASSLEARTGGGYGYTF.

The rearrangement uses TRBV9 and TRBJ2-1, with a tentative D call TRBD1 (6 bases). Per the germline V gene, CDR1 is SGDLS and CDR2 is YYNGEE. V lost 3 bases and J lost 9, with 19 bases in between. The CDR3 contains 15 residues. Here the CDR3 DNA reads TGTGCCAGCAGCGCTCAGGGGCTAGTGGGGGCTGAGCAGTTCTTC. This translates into CASSAQGLVGAEQFF.

This chain connects TRBV7-2 to TRBJ2-7; 9 nucleotides agree with TRBD1. Germline V gene data show CDR1 as SGHTA and CDR2 as FQGNSA. This CDR3 comprises 15 residues. V was pared by 3 bases and J by 4 bases, with 7 bases of the junction left unmatched. The CDR3 sequence: CASSFRTGVPYEQYF. CDR3 sequence (DNA): TGTGCCAGCAGCTTTAGGACAGGGGTCCCTTACGAGCAGTACTTC.

J is TRBJ2-1 and V is TRBV7-3; tentative D call: TRBD2 (5 bases). The ends were cut back, 5 bases at V and 7 bases at J, with 12 bases in the middle. CDR1 is SGHTA, CDR2 FQGTGA, per germline. The length of the CDR3 is 13 residues. CDR3 coding DNA: TGTGCCAGCAGCCCCCGAGGGAGTAATGAGCAGTTCTTC. Amino acid sequence: CASSPRGSNEQFF.

This clone has more than one count but fewer than ten. The rearrangement uses TRBV2 and TRBJ1-3; D not resolved. Per germline, CDR1 SNHLY and CDR2 FYNNEI. Trimming took 8 bases from V and 0 from J, leaving 8 bases between them. The CDR3 runs to 13 residues. CDR3 in amino acids: CASSGFSGNTIYF. CDR3 in DNA: TGTGCCAGCTCAGGTTTCTCTGGAAACACCATATATTTT.

The V call is TRBV6-5, the J call TRBJ2-2; D is undetermined. Trimming shortened V by 2 bases and J by 1 base, and 5 bases separated the two germline ends. CDR1 and CDR2 from the germline V gene are MNHEY and SVGAGI. CDR3 length: 14 residues. The CDR3: CASSYQQNTGELFF. Written as DNA, the CDR3 is TGTGCCAGCAGTTACCAACAGAACACCGGGGAGCTGTTTTTT.